These 30 T cell receptor beta chains were all obtained from the same sample, sequenced in a study of response to subunit inactivated influenza vaccine (dated 2018 in TCRdb). To prepare the library, RT-PCR was applied. Sequenced using an Illumina HiSeq 2500. TCRdb reworked the public reads: Q25 trimming with fastp, MiXCR clone assembly, productive beta chains retained. Identical CDR3 proteins give one entry, which carries the most common genes and DNA. Counted in this sample were around 480,000 distinct CDR3 sequences; approximately 15% of them appeared once. The ten largest account for over 2.5% of the sample. Sequenced material: CD4+ T cells sorted from PBMCs, taken roughly 24 months after vaccination. Every receptor here comes from a man aged 50 to 69 who received an inactivated influenza vaccine. Donor details come from another sample of the same person, matched by shared clones.

The V and J genes are TRBV27 and TRBJ2-1; D could derive from TRBD1 or TRBD2 (5 bases each). The CDR3 consists of 15 residues. The germline gives CDR1 MNHEY, CDR2 SMNVEV (reference sequence). Trimming took 5 bases from V and 2 from J, leaving 13 bases between them. The CDR3 DNA reads as TGTGCCAGCAGTCCCGTGGGGGTCGCCTACAATGAGCAGTTCTTC. Encoded protein: CASSPVGVAYNEQFF.

This chain uses TRBV5-5 with TRBJ1-3; perhaps TRBD1 as D (6 bases). Germline V gene data show CDR1 as SGHKS and CDR2 as YYEKEE (reference sequence). With 4 bases removed from V and 0 bases from J, the gap between germline ends came to 11 bases. The CDR3 contains 15 residues. The CDR3 sequence: CASSRTAFSGNTIYF. The CDR3 DNA is TGTGCCAGCAGCAGGACAGCCTTCTCTGGAAACACCATATATTTT.

This clonotype was observed a few times. The chain carries TRBV7-2 and TRBJ2-2; unclear D gene. Trimming stripped 4 bases from V and 7 bases from J, with 10 bases between. The CDR3 consists of 13 residues. Germline lookup yields CDR1 SGHTA and CDR2 FQGNSA. The DNA for the CDR3 is TGTGCCAGCAGCTCCCAACTGGGCGGGGAGCTGTTTTTT. This translates into CASSSQLGGELFF.

This clonotype was seen a handful of times. The J gene is TRBJ1-1, the V gene TRBV6-5; tentatively, D is TRBD1 (6 bases). CDR3 length: 14 residues. Germline assignment: CDR1 MNHEY and CDR2 SVGAGI. With 4 bases removed from V and 0 bases from J, the gap between germline ends came to 9 bases. CDR3 region: CASSSSGVNTEAFF. Written as DNA, the CDR3 is TGTGCCAGCAGTTCGTCAGGGGTGAACACTGAAGCTTTCTTT.

This clonotype showed up just a few times. V and J are TRBV20-1 and TRBJ2-7; TRBD2 is a possible D gene (7 bases). The CDR3 consists of 14 residues. Germline V lookup: CDR1 DFQATT, CDR2 SNEGSKA (reference sequence). V lost 1 base, J lost 3 bases, and 13 bases lay in between. CDR3 nucleotides: TGCAGTGCTAGAGCGGGGGGCGGGAACTACGAGCAGTACTTC. Translation gives CSARAGGGNYEQYF.

This sequence joins TRBV7-6 and TRBJ2-1, with a possible D match to TRBD2 (6 bases). Trimming took off 2 bases at V and 2 bases at J, with 16 bases between the two ends. The CDR3 has 17 residues. Germline V lookup: CDR1 SGHVS, CDR2 FNYEAQ. CDR3: CASSLFLTRITYNEQFF. The CDR3 coding sequence is TGTGCCAGCAGCTTATTCCTGACTAGAATCACCTACAATGAGCAGTTCTTC.

This clonotype was counted between two and nine times. V and J are TRBV14 and TRBJ1-1, with 8 bases lining up with TRBD1. Per germline, CDR1 SGHDN and CDR2 FVKESK. Trimming cost V 0 bases and J 1 base; bases outside gene matches: 7. The CDR3 covers 17 residues. CDR3 nucleotide sequence: TGTGCCAGCAGCCAAGATCGGAGGACAGGGTGGAACACTGAAGCTTTCTTT. Translated: CASSQDRRTGWNTEAFF.

The V call is TRBV5-1, the J call TRBJ1-6; D is unclear. The CDR3 totals 14 residues. The V gene's germline CDR1 is SGHRS and CDR2 YFSETQ. V dropped 6 bases and J dropped 0 bases, with 7 bases sitting between them. In DNA form, the CDR3 reads TGCGCCAGCAAGGCCAGCTCCTATAATTCACCCCTCCACTTT. The encoded protein is CASKASSYNSPLHF.

This clonotype has more than one count but fewer than ten. This chain joins TRBV21-1 and TRBJ2-2; TRBD1, the D gene given by the table, was not confirmed from the DNA. TRBV21-1 is deemed a pseudogene. The length of the CDR3 is 14 residues. The CDR3 bases are TGTGCCAGCAGCAAGACAGGGGACACCGGGGAGCTGTTTTTT. Its protein product is CASSKTGDTGELFF.

This clonotype was counted between two and nine times. The chain combines TRBV10-2 with TRBJ1-3; weak D call: TRBD1 (6 bases). The CDR3 runs 15 residues. Germline CDR1 WSHSY, CDR2 SAAADI. Trimming took 8 bases from V and 2 from J, leaving 16 bases between them. The CDR3 reads CASHDRTGTGNTIYF. CDR3 nucleotide sequence: TGCGCCAGCCATGACAGAACAGGGACTGGAAACACCATATATTTT.

This clonotype was detected ten times or more. The chain joins TRBV7-3 to TRBJ1-6, with 8 nucleotides matching TRBD1. Per the germline V gene, CDR1 is SGHTA and CDR2 is FQGTGA. CDR3 length: 15 residues. The ends lost 4 bases at V and 8 bases at J; junction bases unmatched: 7. CDR3 DNA sequence: TGTGCCAGCAGCTCCGGACAGGGAAGGCATTCACCCCTCCACTTT. Translating it yields CASSSGQGRHSPLHF.

This clonotype has only a few counts. The chain combines TRBV3-1 with TRBJ2-4; 13 positions agree with TRBD2. The V and J ends lost 3 bases and 8 bases, in that order; junction bases with no gene match: 10. The CDR3 is made up of 17 amino acids. Germline V gene lookup returns CDR1 LGHDT and CDR2 YNNKEL (reference sequence). The CDR3 protein is CASSQTARLAGGYIQYF. The CDR3 region has the DNA TGTGCCAGCAGCCAGACCGCCCGACTAGCGGGAGGTTACATTCAGTACTTC.

This chain connects TRBV11-2 to TRBJ2-3; D uncertain. V was trimmed by 4 bases and J by 4 bases, leaving 9 bases between them. Per germline, CDR1 SGHAT and CDR2 FQNNGV. The CDR3 loop spans 13 amino acids. In DNA form, the CDR3 reads TGTGCCAGCAGCTCCCGGTCAGCAGATACGCAGTATTTT. Residues: CASSSRSADTQYF. Combining the CDR3 with reference TRBV11-2 and TRBJ2-3 gives the whole variable domain EAGVAQSPRYKIIEKRQSVAFWCNPISGHATLYWYQQILGQGPKLLIQFQNNGVVDDSQLPKDRFSAERLKGVDSTLKIQPAKLEDSAVYLCASSSRSADTQYFGPGTRLTVL.

This clonotype was counted at least ten times. The chain is built from TRBV6-2 or TRBV6-3 and TRBJ1-1; TRBD1 matches at 8 bases. Trimming took 6 bases from V and 1 from J; bases not matched to a gene: 4. This CDR3 comprises 14 residues. Germline V gene data show CDR1 as MNHEY and CDR2 as SVGEGT. CDR3 in DNA: TGTGCCAGCAGCCGACAGGGGACGAACACTGAAGCTTTCTTT. It is translated as CASSRQGTNTEAFF.

The V call is TRBV10-3, the J call TRBJ1-5; possibly TRBD1 for D (6 bases). Trimming took off 7 bases at V and 3 bases at J, with 10 bases between the two ends. CDR1 and CDR2 from the germline V gene are ENHRY and SYGVKD. The CDR3 consists of 13 residues. The CDR3 is CAITQGFNQPQHF. The CDR3 DNA reads as TGTGCCATCACACAGGGCTTCAATCAGCCCCAGCATTTT.

This clonotype has a handful of counts. The chain links TRBV27 to TRBJ2-7; the match to TRBD1 covers 8 bases. Germline trimming cut 4 bases from V and 2 bases from J; bases unmatched to any gene: 7. This CDR3 has 15 amino acids. Germline assignment: CDR1 MNHEY and CDR2 SMNVEV (reference sequence). The CDR3 sequence: CASSYARGRTYEQYF. DNA for the CDR3: TGTGCCAGCAGTTATGCCAGGGGGCGTACCTACGAGCAGTACTTC.

The table lists this clonotype with a few counts. The rearrangement links TRBV2 to TRBJ2-2; tentative D call: TRBD2 (5 bases). There are 15 residues in the CDR3. V lost 6 bases, J lost 2 bases, and 13 bases lay in between. Germline values: CDR1 SNHLY, CDR2 FYNNEI. The CDR3 DNA reads as TGTGCCAGCAGGGAGGCGTACACCAACACCGGGGAGCTGTTTTTT. It encodes CASREAYTNTGELFF.

This clonotype was counted between two and nine times. The chain couples TRBV4-1 to TRBJ2-1; 16 bases are a match to TRBD2. The CDR3 is made up of 16 amino acids. V gave up 4 bases and J gave up 9 bases; unmatched junction bases: 6. From germline, CDR1 is MGHRA and CDR2 YSYEKL. CDR3 residues: CASSPPGLAGGREQFF. CDR3 bases: TGCGCCAGCAGCCCTCCGGGACTAGCGGGGGGGCGTGAGCAGTTCTTC.

The chain uses TRBV4-3 and TRBJ2-2; 9 bases map to TRBD1. There are 15 residues in the CDR3. Germline V gene data show CDR1 as LGHNA and CDR2 as YSLEER. After removal of 3 bases from V and 7 bases from J, the junction contained 6 bases not matched to a gene. CDR3 in amino acids: CASSHWTGVGGELFF. CDR3 DNA: TGCGCCAGCAGCCATTGGACAGGGGTCGGCGGGGAGCTGTTTTTT.

The V call is TRBV29-1, the J call TRBJ2-2; D may match TRBD1 or TRBD2 (5 bases each). The CDR3 extends over 15 amino acids. Germline lookup yields CDR1 SQVTM and CDR2 ANQGSEA. Trimming took 6 bases from V and 4 from J, leaving 18 bases between them. The CDR3 DNA reads TGCAGCGTCACGCCCAGGGTAGGAGGCACCGGGGAGCTGTTTTTT. Translation: CSVTPRVGGTGELFF.

Ten or more counts support this clonotype. The chain joins TRBV29-1 to TRBJ2-1; 10 bases align to TRBD2. The V gene's germline CDR1 is SQVTM and CDR2 ANQGSEA. V shed 7 bases, J shed 7 bases, and the junction held 7 bases outside the gene matches. The CDR3 consists of 13 residues. This CDR3 is CSADPTSGNEQFF. As DNA, the CDR3 is TGCAGCGCAGACCCGACTAGCGGGAATGAGCAGTTCTTC.

This clonotype was seen repeatedly, ten times or more. The V call is TRBV5-5, the J call TRBJ1-1, with 7 positions matching TRBD1. J gave up 0 bases and V 4 bases, and 9 bases lay outside the gene matches. CDR1 SGHKS and CDR2 YYEKEE come from the germline V gene (reference sequence). The CDR3 runs 16 residues. The CDR3 sequence: CASSPGAGTVNTEAFF. The CDR3 DNA follows: TGTGCCAGCAGCCCAGGGGCCGGGACAGTGAACACTGAAGCTTTCTTT.

This chain joins TRBV6-1 and TRBJ1-6; D call uncertain. Looked up from germline, CDR1 is MNHNS and CDR2 is SASEGT. Between the trimmed V and J ends, which lost 1 base and 7 bases, there was a span of 11 bases. CDR3 length: 15 amino acids. The CDR3 is CASSEGRPANSPLHF. CDR3 sequence (DNA): TGTGCCAGCAGTGAAGGAAGACCAGCCAATTCACCCCTCCACTTT.

This clonotype appeared a few times. The chain is built from TRBV6-5 and TRBJ2-5; D perhaps matches TRBD1 (6 bases). The CDR3 extends over 15 amino acids. Germline V CDR1 and CDR2: MNHEY, SVGAGI. V was cut by 2 bases and J by 5 bases, with 15 bases left in between. CDR3 bases: TGTGCCAGCAGTTACGGGGTCAGGGGTACGGAGACCCAGTACTTC. Translation gives CASSYGVRGTETQYF.

The chain is built from TRBV6-5 and TRBJ2-1; 7 positions match TRBD2. V shed 0 bases and J 5 bases; nucleotides not matched to a gene: 10. The CDR3 has 17 residues. CDR1 and CDR2 (germline): MNHEY, SVGAGI. The CDR3 DNA reads as TGTGCCAGCAGTTACTCGGGTTCGGGACTAACCAACAATGAGCAGTTCTTC. Its translation is CASSYSGSGLTNNEQFF.

This clonotype turned up a few times. The gene calls are TRBV12-3 or TRBV12-4 and TRBJ2-7, with D perhaps matching TRBD1 or TRBD2 (5 bases each). The V and J ends lost 3 bases and 5 bases respectively, with 8 bases between them. The CDR3 is 12 amino acids. The CDR3 region is CASSFGANEQYF. The CDR3 nucleotides read TGTGCCAGCAGTTTCGGGGCTAACGAGCAGTACTTC.

This clonotype was picked up a small number of times. The rearrangement links TRBV5-6 to TRBJ2-5; D might be TRBD2 (5 bases). CDR3 length: 14 amino acids. Trimming took 0 bases from V and 2 from J, leaving 8 bases between them. CDR1 is SGHDT, CDR2 YYEEEE, per germline. The CDR3 region has the DNA TGTGCCAGCAGCTTGGTAGGGAGACAAGAGACCCAGTACTTC. Its protein is CASSLVGRQETQYF.

This clonotype came up a few times. The chain couples TRBV11-2 to TRBJ2-4, with TRBD2 matching over 11 bases. The CDR3 has 17 residues. The trim removed 6 bases at V and 1 base at J, leaving 8 bases unmatched. Germline V gene data show CDR1 as SGHAT and CDR2 as FQNNGV. As DNA, the CDR3 is TGTGCCAGCAGTCCTGGACTAGCGGGCAACGCCAAAAACATTCAGTACTTC. It specifies CASSPGLAGNAKNIQYF.

This chain connects TRBV11-1 to TRBJ2-5; D is uncertain. CDR3 length equals 19 residues. Per germline, CDR1 SGHAT and CDR2 FQDESV (reference sequence). The V gene lost 4 bases and the J gene lost 1 base, with 25 bases spanning the gap. Here the CDR3 reads CASSSLLTQFKVSQETQYF. The CDR3, as DNA: TGTGCCAGCAGCTCCCTCTTAACTCAATTTAAGGTATCCCAAGAGACCCAGTACTTC.

This clonotype has a handful of counts. The chain couples TRBV5-1 to TRBJ1-3, with D possibly TRBD1 on 5 matching bases. V lost 0 bases and J 4 bases, leaving 11 bases between the germline ends. The germline V gene encodes CDR1 SGHRS and CDR2 YFSETQ. CDR3 length equals 15 residues. CDR3 in DNA: TGCGCCAGCAGCTTGGGAGGGGAGAACGGAAACACCATATATTTT. Translation gives CASSLGGENGNTIYF.